This passage covers 6 T cell receptor beta chains from one sample sequenced in a study of metastatic and nonmetastatic thyroid tumors. No treatment of any kind had been given to any patient before thyroid surgery. TCRdb re-analyzed the PCR reads through MiXCR. There are 50,000 or so clones in the sample; under 25% occur only once, and roughly 3.2% lies in the top ten. The source material was blood. The receptors here all came from a male donor with papillary thyroid cancer or a benign thyroid nodule (not recorded which). Some clones in this sample may be carry-over from other donors' samples.

This clone was seen more than once but under ten times. The V gene is TRBV25-1, the J gene TRBJ1-2; no firm D call. V lost 6 bases and J 0 bases, leaving 8 bases between the germline ends. CDR3 length: 13 amino acids. The germline CDR1 and CDR2 sequences are MGHDK and SYGVNS. The CDR3 coding sequence is TGTGCCAGCAGCCCGGGGACTAACTATGGCTACACCTTC. Translation gives CASSPGTNYGYTF.

This clone was counted many times. V and J are TRBV9 and TRBJ2-1; D perhaps matches TRBD2 (6 bases). The V end lost 5 bases, the J end lost 8 bases, and 17 bases lay between the germline ends. CDR1 is SGDLS, CDR2 YYNGEE, per germline. The CDR3 is made up of 14 amino acids. The CDR3 region has the DNA TGTGCCAGCAGTTGGGCGGGAAGTCGCGATGAGCAGTTCTTC. It translates to CASSWAGSRDEQFF.

This clone has a count of ten or more. The V call is TRBV2, the J call TRBJ1-6, with TRBD1 identical over 8 bases. J lost 8 bases, V lost 5 bases, and 8 bases had no gene match. This CDR3 contains 15 residues. Germline V CDR1 and CDR2: SNHLY, FYNNEI. CDR3 coding DNA: TGTGCCAGCAGTAGGACAGGGTCGAATGATTCACCCCTCCACTTT. It codes for CASSRTGSNDSPLHF.

In its sample, this clone was seen many times. The chain couples TRBV28 to TRBJ2-3; perhaps TRBD1 as D (6 bases). This CDR3 spans 14 amino acids. Trimming cost V 6 bases and J 2 bases, with 12 bases left between them. Germline V lookup: CDR1 MDHEN, CDR2 SYDVKM. CDR3 sequence reads: CASSQGFDTDTQYF. CDR3 in DNA: TGTGCCAGCAGCCAGGGGTTTGACACAGATACGCAGTATTTT.

This clone was seen a handful of times. The chain employs TRBV6-5 and TRBJ1-3; D is unclear. Germline V CDR1 and CDR2: MNHEY, SVGAGI. This CDR3 contains 17 residues. V was cut by 0 bases and J by 0 bases, with 12 bases left in between. The CDR3 coding sequence is TGTGCCAGCAGTTACTCTCCGGCGGCGAGCTCTGGAAACACCATATATTTT. It translates to CASSYSPAASSGNTIYF.

This clone was detected a few times. The junction does not match germline at one end; this may be a read error. V usage is TRBV6-4 and J usage is TRBJ2-2, with D possibly TRBD1 on 6 matching bases. Germline loops: CDR1 MRHNA, CDR2 SNTAGT. This CDR3 contains 13 residues. CDR3 DNA: TGTGCCAGCAGTGACAGGGACACCGTGGAGTTGTTTTTT. It encodes CASSDRDTVELFF.